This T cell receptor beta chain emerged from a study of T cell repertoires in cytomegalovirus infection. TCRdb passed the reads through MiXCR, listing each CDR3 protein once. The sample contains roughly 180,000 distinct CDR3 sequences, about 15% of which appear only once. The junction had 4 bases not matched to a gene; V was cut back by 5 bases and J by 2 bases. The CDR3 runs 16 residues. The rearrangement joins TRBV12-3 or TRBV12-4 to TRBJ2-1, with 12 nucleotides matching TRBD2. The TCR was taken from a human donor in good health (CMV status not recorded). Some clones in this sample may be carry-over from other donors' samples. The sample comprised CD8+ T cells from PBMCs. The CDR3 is CASSPSGGAPYNEQFF. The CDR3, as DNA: TGTGCCAGCAGTCCTAGCGGGGGGGCCCCCTACAATGAGCAGTTCTTC.